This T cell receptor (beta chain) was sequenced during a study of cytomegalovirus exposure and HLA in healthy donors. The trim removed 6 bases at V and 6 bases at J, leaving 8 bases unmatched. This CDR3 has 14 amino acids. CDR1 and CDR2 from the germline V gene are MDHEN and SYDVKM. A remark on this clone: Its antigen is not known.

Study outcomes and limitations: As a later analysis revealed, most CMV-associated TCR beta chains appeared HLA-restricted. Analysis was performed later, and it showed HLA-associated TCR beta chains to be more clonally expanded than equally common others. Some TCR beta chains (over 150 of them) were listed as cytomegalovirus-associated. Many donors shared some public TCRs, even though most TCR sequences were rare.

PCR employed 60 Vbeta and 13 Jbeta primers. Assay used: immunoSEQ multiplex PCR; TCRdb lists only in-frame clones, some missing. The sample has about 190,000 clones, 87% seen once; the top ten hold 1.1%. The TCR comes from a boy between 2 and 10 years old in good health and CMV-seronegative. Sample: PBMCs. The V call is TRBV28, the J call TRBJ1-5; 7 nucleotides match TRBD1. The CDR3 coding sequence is TGTGCCAGCAGCTTCAGGGGGTCTGGTCAGCCCCAGCATTTT. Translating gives CASSFRGSGQPQHF.